These 32 T cell receptor beta chains came from one sample sequenced in a study of T cell responses to AZD1222 COVID-19 vaccine (TCRdb year 2021). To prepare the library, the immunoSEQ multiplex PCR assay was applied. TCRdb retrieved this table from immuneACCESS and kept in-frame rearrangements only. Not all clones are present; in checked studies, unresolved V genes account for under half, and no reason is known for the remainder. The sample has about 100,000 clones on record, around 90% of them singletons. Clones ranked in the top ten supply roughly 17% of the sample. The sample's time point label, decoded: baseline before first vaccination. Sequenced here: peripheral blood, sampled on day 0 of AZD1222 vaccination. The source of these receptors is an adult in good health.

The genes are TRBV4-1 and TRBJ2-2; 8 bases match TRBD2. With V trimmed by 4 bases and J by 5 bases, 12 bases remained unmatched. The germline V gene has CDR1 MGHRA and CDR2 YSYEKL. This CDR3 has 17 amino acids. CDR3 nucleotide sequence: TGCGCCAGCAGCCGGACGGGAGCGGGAGTGACTACCGGGGAGCTGTTTTTT. Protein sequence: CASSRTGAGVTTGELFF.

The chain links TRBV6-1 to TRBJ1-1; tentative D call: TRBD1 (6 bases). CDR1 is MNHNS, CDR2 SASEGT, per germline. Trimming shortened V by 2 bases and J by 4 bases, and 8 bases separated the two germline ends. This CDR3 is built from 13 residues. DNA of the CDR3: TGTGCCAGCAGTGAACAGGGGATCACTGAAGCTTTCTTT. This translates into CASSEQGITEAFF.

V and J are TRBV5-4 and TRBJ2-4; the D is unclear. There are 13 residues in the CDR3. V was shortened by 0 bases and J by 3 bases, with 4 bases between the two germline ends. Germline CDR1 and CDR2: SGHNT and YYREEE (reference sequence). CDR3 loop: CASSLGGKNIQYF. CDR3 nucleotide sequence: TGTGCCAGCAGCTTGGGTGGCAAAAACATTCAGTACTTC.

This rearrangement joins TRBV15 to TRBJ2-7, with unresolved D. The V gene lost 0 bases and the J gene lost 2 bases, with 14 bases spanning the gap. The CDR3 runs to 16 residues. Germline lookup yields CDR1 LNHNV and CDR2 YYDKDF (reference sequence). In nucleotides, the CDR3 is TGTGCCACCAGCAGAGATCACGGTGCGGAAACCTACGAGCAGTACTTC. This gives the protein CATSRDHGAETYEQYF.

V is TRBV24-1 and J is TRBJ2-2; D not resolved. The CDR3 has 15 amino acids. Germline CDR1 reads KGHDR; CDR2 reads SFDVKD. V was pared by 3 bases and J by 2 bases, with 9 bases between. The CDR3 is CATSDPDGNTGELFF. The CDR3 DNA reads as TGTGCCACCAGTGATCCTGACGGAAACACCGGGGAGCTGTTTTTT.

The rearrangement links TRBV19 to TRBJ2-1; tentatively, D is TRBD2 (6 bases). The V gene lost 3 bases and the J gene lost 4 bases, with 10 bases spanning the gap. In germline, CDR1 is LNHDA, CDR2 SQIVND (reference sequence). This CDR3 region has 14 residues. This CDR3 reads CASSMGTGYNEQFF. CDR3 DNA: TGTGCCAGTAGTATGGGGACTGGATACAATGAGCAGTTCTTC.

The rearrangement uses TRBV12-3 or TRBV12-4 and TRBJ1-4; 8 nucleotides line up with TRBD1. CDR3 length: 13 amino acids. J was trimmed by 8 bases and V by 6 bases; bases with no gene match: 5. Here the CDR3 reads CASSTGGSEKLFF. CDR3 coding DNA: TGTGCCAGCAGCACAGGGGGGAGCGAAAAACTGTTTTTT.

This clone was seen only once. This chain links TRBV6-5 with TRBJ1-1, with 7 bases lining up with TRBD1. CDR1 is MNHEY and CDR2 is SVGAGI in the germline V gene. Losses at the gene ends were 0 bases for V and 4 bases for J; bases not matched to a gene: 5. The CDR3 totals 15 residues. For the CDR3, the DNA is TGTGCCAGCAGTTACTCGATTAACAGGGGCACTGAAGCTTTCTTT. It yields the protein CASSYSINRGTEAFF.

This chain connects TRBV2 to TRBJ1-6, with D uncertain. CDR1 is SNHLY, CDR2 FYNNEI, per germline. V lost 4 bases to trimming and J lost 9 bases, with 16 bases between them. The CDR3 totals 15 residues. CDR3 sequence reads: CASSAARLVGSPLHF. As DNA, the CDR3 is TGTGCCAGCAGTGCGGCAAGGCTCGTTGGTTCACCCCTCCACTTT. Full variable domain (remainder filled in from reference TRBV2 and TRBJ1-6): EPEVTQTPSHQVTQMGQEVILRCVPISNHLYFYWYRQILGQKVEFLVSFYNNEISEKSEIFDDQFSVERPDGSNFTLKIRSTKLEDSAMYFCASSAARLVGSPLHFGNGTRLTVT.

The V and J genes are TRBV5-5 and TRBJ2-7; 15 bases are shared with TRBD2. V trimming: 3 bases; J trimming: 1 base; junction bases outside the gene matches: 5. The CDR3 runs 17 residues. The V gene's germline CDR1 is SGHKS and CDR2 YYEKEE (reference sequence). The CDR3 sequence is CASSYMGTSGRSYEQYF. In DNA, the CDR3 is TGTGCCAGCAGCTATATGGGGACTAGCGGGAGGTCCTACGAGCAGTACTTC.

The V call is TRBV28, the J call TRBJ1-1, with TRBD1 identical over 8 bases. The CDR3 spans 12 residues. The V segment lost 1 base and the J segment 11 bases; nucleotides outside the gene matches: 3. Germline-derived CDR1 and CDR2 are MDHEN and SYDVKM. The CDR3 nucleotides read TGTGCCAGCAGTTTATCGGACAGGGCGGCTTTCTTT. This gives the protein CASSLSDRAAFF.

The rearrangement joins TRBV9 to TRBJ2-7; TRBD1 agrees at 9 bases. Germline V gene lookup returns CDR1 SGDLS and CDR2 YYNGEE. CDR3 length: 14 residues. V lost 3 bases and J lost 3; bases outside the gene matches: 4. The CDR3 protein is CASSEGGQGYEQYF. The CDR3, as DNA: TGTGCCAGCAGCGAGGGGGGACAGGGCTACGAGCAGTACTTC.

This clone was seen just once. The chain uses TRBV7-9 and TRBJ1-2; no clear D gene. The V gene's germline CDR1 is SEHNR and CDR2 FQNEAQ (reference sequence). The CDR3 spans 14 residues. The V gene lost 5 bases and the J gene lost 4 bases, with 14 bases spanning the gap. The chain's CDR3 is CASSNQAAPYGYTF. The CDR3, as DNA: TGTGCCAGCAGCAATCAAGCAGCTCCCTATGGCTACACCTTC.

The V gene is TRBV11-2, the J gene TRBJ2-1; the match to TRBD2 covers 12 bases. This CDR3 region has 17 residues. The trim removed 2 bases at V and 4 bases at J, leaving 6 bases unmatched. Germline V CDR1 and CDR2: SGHAT, FQNNGV. The chain's CDR3 is CASSLSASGRGYNEQFF. The CDR3 DNA follows: TGTGCCAGCAGCTTATCCGCTAGCGGGAGGGGTTACAATGAGCAGTTCTTC.

The rearrangement links TRBV9 to TRBJ1-1, with D possibly being TRBD1 (6 bases). Trimming took 2 bases from V and 1 from J, leaving 9 bases between them. The CDR3 has 14 residues. Germline V gene lookup returns CDR1 SGDLS and CDR2 YYNGEE. The CDR3 region is CASSVQGKNTEAFF. The CDR3 DNA sequence: TGTGCCAGCAGCGTTCAGGGGAAGAACACTGAAGCTTTCTTT.

The chain joins TRBV19 to TRBJ1-6; D is perhaps TRBD1 (6 bases). CDR3 length: 17 residues. V gave up 4 bases and J gave up 3 bases, with 16 bases separating them. Looked up from germline, CDR1 is LNHDA and CDR2 is SQIVND (reference sequence). CDR3 residues: CASSKANRDRYNSPLHF. The CDR3 DNA sequence: TGTGCCAGTAGTAAGGCAAACAGGGACCGCTATAATTCACCCCTCCACTTT.

V gene TRBV30 combines with J gene TRBJ1-1; 8 bases map to TRBD1. V lost 4 bases, J lost 5 bases, and 9 bases stayed unmatched. The CDR3 extends over 14 amino acids. Germline CDR1 reads GTSNPN; CDR2 reads SVGIG (reference sequence). CDR3 region: CAWNRITGGTEAFF. CDR3 sequence (DNA): TGTGCCTGGAACCGGATAACAGGGGGGACTGAAGCTTTCTTT.

The gene calls are TRBV9 and TRBJ2-5; TRBD2 agrees at 10 bases. This CDR3 comprises 17 residues. Germline V gene sequence: CDR1 SGDLS, CDR2 YYNGEE. Germline trimming cut 4 bases from V and 1 base from J; bases unmatched to any gene: 10. The DNA of the CDR3 is TGTGCCAGCAGCTCAGGGGTAGCGGGAGGCCTCCAAGAGACCCAGTACTTC. It yields the protein CASSSGVAGGLQETQYF.

This clone was counted a single time. The chain combines TRBV5-6 with TRBJ2-2; no definite D call. Per germline, CDR1 SGHDT and CDR2 YYEEEE. CDR3 length: 15 amino acids. V was trimmed by 2 bases and J by 0 bases, leaving 8 bases between them. The CDR3 coding sequence is TGTGCCAGCAGCTTCCAGAGATCGAACACCGGGGAGCTGTTTTTT. It yields the protein CASSFQRSNTGELFF.

This clone was seen just once. This chain uses TRBV19 with TRBJ2-1; 9 positions match TRBD2. With 2 bases clipped from V and 8 bases from J, the junction kept 13 bases outside the gene matches. Looked up from germline, CDR1 is LNHDA and CDR2 is SQIVND (reference sequence). This CDR3 region has 17 residues. CDR3 region: CASSISYWRGGGDEQFF. The CDR3 region has the DNA TGTGCCAGTAGTATATCTTATTGGCGGGGGGGCGGCGATGAGCAGTTCTTC.

The chain couples TRBV5-1 to TRBJ2-3; 8 bases align to TRBD2. V shed 4 bases and J 4 bases; nucleotides not matched to a gene: 14. The germline gives CDR1 SGHRS, CDR2 YFSETQ. CDR3 size: 17 residues. As DNA, the CDR3 is TGCGCCAGCAGCCTTGGACTAGCTAATACCCGTCCAGATACGCAGTATTTT. Translated, it gives CASSLGLANTRPDTQYF. The complete variable domain, with remaining parts taken from reference TRBV5-1 and TRBJ2-3, reads KAGVTQTPRYLIKTRGQQVTLSCSPISGHRSVSWYQQTPGQGLQFLFEYFSETQRNKGNFPGRFSGRQFSNSRSEMNVSTLELGDSALYLCASSLGLANTRPDTQYFGPGTRLTVL.

This clone was observed a few times. The V gene is TRBV7-9, the J gene TRBJ2-2, with TRBD2 matching over 14 bases. The ends lost 5 bases at V and 7 bases at J; junction bases unmatched: 6. The germline gives CDR1 SEHNR, CDR2 FQNEAQ (reference sequence). The CDR3 has 16 residues. CDR3 nucleotides: TGTGCCAGCAGCCCAGGGACTAGCGGGAGAGGCGGGGAGCTGTTTTTT. As protein: CASSPGTSGRGGELFF.

The chain combines TRBV10-3 with TRBJ2-3; no definite D call. The V end was cut by 4 bases, the J end by 1 base, with 12 bases between. The CDR3 covers 15 residues. In germline, CDR1 is ENHRY, CDR2 SYGVKD. CDR3 sequence reads: CAISVNGEGTDTQYF. CDR3 nucleotide sequence: TGTGCCATCAGTGTTAATGGGGAAGGCACAGATACGCAGTATTTT.

This clone turned up a few times. This chain joins TRBV29-1 and TRBJ2-3, with 8 bases matching TRBD2. V trimming: 6 bases; J trimming: 1 base; junction bases outside the gene matches: 6. Germline lookup yields CDR1 SQVTM and CDR2 ANQGSEA. The CDR3 has 14 amino acids. The CDR3 here is CSVSSGLGTDTQYF. As DNA, the CDR3 is TGCAGCGTCTCTAGCGGGTTAGGCACAGATACGCAGTATTTT.

The chain is built from TRBV18 and TRBJ1-1; perhaps TRBD1 as D (6 bases). This CDR3 is 14 amino acids long. The V end was cut by 2 bases, the J end by 10 bases, with 17 bases between. The germline gives CDR1 KGHSH, CDR2 LQKENI. The CDR3 spells CASSPTQGREGAFF. The CDR3 bases are TGTGCCAGCTCACCAACCCAGGGGCGGGAGGGAGCTTTCTTT.

The count of this clone is one. The chain uses TRBV27 and TRBJ1-1; D is uncertain. CDR3 length equals 14 residues. Germline V gene data show CDR1 as MNHEY and CDR2 as SMNVEV (reference sequence). V was cut by 2 bases and J by 3 bases, with 10 bases left in between. CDR3 coding DNA: TGTGCCAGCAGTTTAGGTGGGCTGGACACTGAAGCTTTCTTT. This encodes CASSLGGLDTEAFF.

The CDR3: CSVGDGSNEKLFF. The CDR3 DNA is TGCAGCGTAGGGGACGGGTCTAATGAAAAACTGTTTTTT. This chain links TRBV29-1 with TRBJ1-4, with D possibly matching TRBD1 (5 bases). Per germline, CDR1 SQVTM and CDR2 ANQGSEA. This CDR3 contains 13 residues. V gave up 6 bases and J gave up 3 bases, with 11 bases separating them.

This clone was seen once. The rearrangement joins TRBV18 to TRBJ1-1; the D is unclear. The CDR3 has 15 residues. V lost 2 bases to trimming and J lost 10 bases, with 20 bases between them. In germline, CDR1 is KGHSH, CDR2 LQKENI. CDR3 nucleotide sequence: TGTGCCAGCTCACCAGGACGGACGGTCCCCAATGGAGCTTTCTTT. Encoded protein: CASSPGRTVPNGAFF.

The chain links TRBV12-2 to TRBJ1-2. TRBV12-2 corresponds to a pseudogene. This CDR3 is 15 amino acids long. This CDR3 reads CASRSDPEGNYGYTF. In DNA form, the CDR3 reads TGTGCAAGTCGCTCCGACCCCGAGGGGAACTATGGCTACACCTTC.

The gene calls are TRBV14 and TRBJ2-2; 8 positions agree with TRBD1. V lost 2 bases, J lost 2 bases, and 4 bases stayed unmatched. Germline V CDR1 and CDR2: SGHDN, FVKESK. This CDR3 comprises 16 residues. CDR3 nucleotides: TGTGCCAGCAGCCAAATCGGACAGGGAAACACCGGGGAGCTGTTTTTT. This encodes CASSQIGQGNTGELFF.

CDR3 coding DNA: TGTGCCAGCAGCCTGCTCGGGACAGACTACGAGCAGTACTTC. Translating it yields CASSLLGTDYEQYF. This sequence joins TRBV6-5 and TRBJ2-7, with 7 bases matching TRBD1. Germline CDR1 and CDR2: MNHEY and SVGAGI. Trimming took 6 bases from V and 3 from J; bases not matched to a gene: 8. The CDR3 length is 14 residues.

The V call is TRBV19, the J call TRBJ2-5; D perhaps matches TRBD2 (6 bases). The CDR3 has 15 residues. V was trimmed by 9 bases and J by 6 bases, leaving 23 bases between them. Germline V gene sequence: CDR1 LNHDA, CDR2 SQIVND (reference sequence). The DNA of the CDR3 is TGTGCCAGCCGCCCCAAAGGGGACTTTTGGAAGACCCAGTACTTC. It specifies CASRPKGDFWKTQYF.